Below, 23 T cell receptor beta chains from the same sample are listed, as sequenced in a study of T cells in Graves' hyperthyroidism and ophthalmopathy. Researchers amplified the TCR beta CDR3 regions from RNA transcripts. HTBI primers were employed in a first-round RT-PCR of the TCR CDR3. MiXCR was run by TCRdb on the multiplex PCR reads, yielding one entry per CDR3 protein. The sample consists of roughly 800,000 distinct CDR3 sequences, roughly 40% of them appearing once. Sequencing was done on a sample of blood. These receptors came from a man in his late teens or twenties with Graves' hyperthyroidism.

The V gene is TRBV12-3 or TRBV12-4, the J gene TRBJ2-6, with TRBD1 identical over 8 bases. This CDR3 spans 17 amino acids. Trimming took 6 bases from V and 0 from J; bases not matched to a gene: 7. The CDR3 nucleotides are TGTGCCAGCAGGTCGACAGGGGTTCCCTCTGGGGCCAACGTCCTGACTTTC. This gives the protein CASRSTGVPSGANVLTF.

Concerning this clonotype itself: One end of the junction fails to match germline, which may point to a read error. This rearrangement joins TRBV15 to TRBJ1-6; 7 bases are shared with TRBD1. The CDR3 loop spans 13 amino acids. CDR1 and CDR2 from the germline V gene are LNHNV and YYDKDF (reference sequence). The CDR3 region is CATSRDLQGEMDF. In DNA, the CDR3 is TGTGCCACCAGCAGAGATCTCCAGGGGGAGATGGACTTT.

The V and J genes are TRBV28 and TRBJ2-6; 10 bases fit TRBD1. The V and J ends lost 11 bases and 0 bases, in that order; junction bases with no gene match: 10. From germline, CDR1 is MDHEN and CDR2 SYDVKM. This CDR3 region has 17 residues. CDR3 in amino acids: CAVPRTGGSSGANVLTF. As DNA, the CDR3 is TGTGCCGTACCACGGACAGGGGGAAGCTCTGGGGCCAACGTCCTGACTTTC.

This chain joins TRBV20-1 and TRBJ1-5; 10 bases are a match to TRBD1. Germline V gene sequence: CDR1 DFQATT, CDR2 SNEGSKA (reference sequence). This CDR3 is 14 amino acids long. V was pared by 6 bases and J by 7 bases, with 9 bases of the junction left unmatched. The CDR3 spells CSAGGQGVLQPQHF. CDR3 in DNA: TGCAGTGCAGGAGGACAGGGGGTGTTGCAGCCCCAGCATTTT.

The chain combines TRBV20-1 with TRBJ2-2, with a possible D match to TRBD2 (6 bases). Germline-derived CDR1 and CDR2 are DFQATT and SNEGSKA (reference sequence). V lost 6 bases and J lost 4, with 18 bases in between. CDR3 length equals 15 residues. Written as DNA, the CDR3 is TGCAGTGCATATAGCGGCCAGGCCCTCACCGGGGAGCTGTTTTTT. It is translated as CSAYSGQALTGELFF.

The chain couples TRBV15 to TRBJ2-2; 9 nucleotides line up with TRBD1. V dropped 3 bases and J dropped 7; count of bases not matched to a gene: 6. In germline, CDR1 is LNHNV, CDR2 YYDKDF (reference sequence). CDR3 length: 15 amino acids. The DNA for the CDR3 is TGTGCCACCAGCAGCTGGACAGGGGCTGACGGGGAGCTGTTTTTT. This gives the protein CATSSWTGADGELFF.

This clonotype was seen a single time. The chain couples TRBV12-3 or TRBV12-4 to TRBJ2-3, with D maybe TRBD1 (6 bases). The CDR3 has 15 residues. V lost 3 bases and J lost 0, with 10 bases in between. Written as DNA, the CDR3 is TGTGCCAGCAGTTTCCGGGGACAAAGCACAGATACGCAGTATTTT. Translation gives CASSFRGQSTDTQYF.

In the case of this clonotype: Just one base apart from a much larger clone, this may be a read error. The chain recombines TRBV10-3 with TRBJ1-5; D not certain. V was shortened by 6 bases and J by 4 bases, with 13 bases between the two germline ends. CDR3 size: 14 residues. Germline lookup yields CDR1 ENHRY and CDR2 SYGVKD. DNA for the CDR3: TGTGCCATCAGGGACCGGGCTGGGAATCAGCCCCAGCATTTT. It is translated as CAIRDRAGNQPQHF.

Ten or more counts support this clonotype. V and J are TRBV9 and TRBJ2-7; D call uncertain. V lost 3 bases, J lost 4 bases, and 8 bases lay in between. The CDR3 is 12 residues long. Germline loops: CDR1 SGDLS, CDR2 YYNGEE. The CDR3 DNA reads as TGTGCCAGCAGCGAGGACGGGTACGAGCAGTACTTC. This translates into CASSEDGYEQYF.

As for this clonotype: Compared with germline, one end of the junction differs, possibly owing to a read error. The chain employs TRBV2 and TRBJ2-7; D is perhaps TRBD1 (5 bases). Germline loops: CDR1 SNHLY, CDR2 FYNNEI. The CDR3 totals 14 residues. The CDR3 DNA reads TGTGCCAGCAGCGAAGCGACAGCCCCCTACGAGCAGTACTTC. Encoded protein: CASSEATAPYEQYF. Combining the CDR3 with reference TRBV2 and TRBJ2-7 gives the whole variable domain EPEVTQTPSHQVTQMGQEVILRCVPISNHLYFYWYRQILGQKVEFLVSFYNNEISEKSEIFDDQFSVERPDGSNFTLKIRSTKLEDSAMYFCASSEATAPYEQYFGPGTRLTVT.

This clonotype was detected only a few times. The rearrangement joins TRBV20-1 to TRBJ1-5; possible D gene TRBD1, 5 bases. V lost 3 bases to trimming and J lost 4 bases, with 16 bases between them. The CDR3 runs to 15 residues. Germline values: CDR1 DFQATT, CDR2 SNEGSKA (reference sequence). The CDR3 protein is CSASKRGIGNQPQHF. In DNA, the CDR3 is TGCAGTGCTAGTAAGAGGGGCATTGGGAATCAGCCCCAGCATTTT.

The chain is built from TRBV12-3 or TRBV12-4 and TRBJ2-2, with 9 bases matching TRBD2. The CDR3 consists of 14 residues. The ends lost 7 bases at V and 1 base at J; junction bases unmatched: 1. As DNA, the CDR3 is TGTGCCAGCATGCGGGGGGGGAACACCGGGGAGCTGTTTTTT. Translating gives CASMRGGNTGELFF.

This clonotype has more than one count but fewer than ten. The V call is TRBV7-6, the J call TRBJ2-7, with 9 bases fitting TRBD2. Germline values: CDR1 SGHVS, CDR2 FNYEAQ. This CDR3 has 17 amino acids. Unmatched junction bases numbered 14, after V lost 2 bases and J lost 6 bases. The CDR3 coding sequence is TGTGCCAGCAGCTTATCTTCTGGGCTAGCGGGACCGGGCGAGCAGTACTTC. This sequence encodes CASSLSSGLAGPGEQYF.

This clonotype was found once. In DNA form, the CDR3 reads TGCAGTGCTAGAGTTAAAGGGGTAGGGTATCAGCCCCAGCATTTT. Translated: CSARVKGVGYQPQHF. The chain uses TRBV20-1 and TRBJ1-5; possible D gene TRBD1, 5 bases. This CDR3 is built from 15 residues. CDR1 and CDR2 (germline): DFQATT, SNEGSKA (reference sequence). Trimming removed 1 base from V and 5 bases from J, with 15 bases in between.

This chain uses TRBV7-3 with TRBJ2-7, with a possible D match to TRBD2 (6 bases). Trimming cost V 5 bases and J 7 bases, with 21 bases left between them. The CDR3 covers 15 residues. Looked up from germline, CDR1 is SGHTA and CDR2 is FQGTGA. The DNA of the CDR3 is TGTGCCAGCAGCCCAGACGGGACTGGGAGGTTGGAGCAGTACTTC. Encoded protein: CASSPDGTGRLEQYF.

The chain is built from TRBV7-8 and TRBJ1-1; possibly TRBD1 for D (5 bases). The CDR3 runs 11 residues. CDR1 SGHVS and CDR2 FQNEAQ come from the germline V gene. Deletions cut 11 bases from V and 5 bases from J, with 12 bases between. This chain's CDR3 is CARDFGTEAFF. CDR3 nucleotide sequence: TGTGCCCGGGACTTCGGGACTGAAGCTTTCTTT.

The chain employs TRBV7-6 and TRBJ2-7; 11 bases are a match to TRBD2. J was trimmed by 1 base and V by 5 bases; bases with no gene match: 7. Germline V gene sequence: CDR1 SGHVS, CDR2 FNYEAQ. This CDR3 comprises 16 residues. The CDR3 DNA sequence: TGTGCCAGCAGCCAGGCGGGACTAGCGGTTTCCTACGAGCAGTACTTC. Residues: CASSQAGLAVSYEQYF. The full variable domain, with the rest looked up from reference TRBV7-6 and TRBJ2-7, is GAGVSQSPRYKVTKRGQDVALRCDPISGHVSLYWYRQALGQGPEFLTYFNYEAQQDKSGLPNDRFSAERPEGSISTLTIQRTEQRDSAMYRCASSQAGLAVSYEQYFGPGTRLTVT.

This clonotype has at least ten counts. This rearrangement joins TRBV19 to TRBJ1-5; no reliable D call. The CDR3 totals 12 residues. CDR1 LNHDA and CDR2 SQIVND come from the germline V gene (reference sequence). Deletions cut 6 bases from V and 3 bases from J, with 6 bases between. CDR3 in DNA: TGTGCCAGTAGACGGGCCAATCAGCCCCAGCATTTT. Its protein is CASRRANQPQHF. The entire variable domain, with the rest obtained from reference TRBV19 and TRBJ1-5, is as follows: DGGITQSPKYLFRKEGQNVTLSCEQNLNHDAMYWYRQDPGQGLRLIYYSQIVNDFQKGDIAEGYSVSREKKESFPLTVTSAQKNPTAFYLCASRRANQPQHFGDGTRLSIL.

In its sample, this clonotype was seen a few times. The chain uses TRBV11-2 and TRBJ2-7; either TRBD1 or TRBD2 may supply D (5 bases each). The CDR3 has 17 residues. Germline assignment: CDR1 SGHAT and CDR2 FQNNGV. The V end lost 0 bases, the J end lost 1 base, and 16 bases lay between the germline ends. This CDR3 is CASSLDDSGLGSYEQYF. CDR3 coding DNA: TGTGCCAGCAGCTTAGATGACTCGGGGCTCGGGTCCTACGAGCAGTACTTC.

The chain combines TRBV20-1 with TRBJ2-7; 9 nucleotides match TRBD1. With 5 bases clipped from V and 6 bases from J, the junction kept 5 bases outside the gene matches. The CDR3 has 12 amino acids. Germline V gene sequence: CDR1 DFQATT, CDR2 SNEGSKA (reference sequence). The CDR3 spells CSAWDRVSEQYF. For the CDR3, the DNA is TGCAGTGCTTGGGACAGGGTCTCCGAGCAGTACTTC.

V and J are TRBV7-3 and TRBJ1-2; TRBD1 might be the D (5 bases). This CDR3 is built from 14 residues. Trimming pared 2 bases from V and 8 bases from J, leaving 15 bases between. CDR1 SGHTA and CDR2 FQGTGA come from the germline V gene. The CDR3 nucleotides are TGTGCCAGCAGCTTAGCGAAGTCAGGGCACGGCTACACCTTC. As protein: CASSLAKSGHGYTF.

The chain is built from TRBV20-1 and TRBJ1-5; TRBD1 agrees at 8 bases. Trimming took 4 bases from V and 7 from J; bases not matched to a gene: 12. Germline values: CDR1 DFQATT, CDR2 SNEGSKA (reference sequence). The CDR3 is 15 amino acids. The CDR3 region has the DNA TGCAGTGCTAACCCCGGGACAGGTGAGGAGCAGCCCCAGCATTTT. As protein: CSANPGTGEEQPQHF.

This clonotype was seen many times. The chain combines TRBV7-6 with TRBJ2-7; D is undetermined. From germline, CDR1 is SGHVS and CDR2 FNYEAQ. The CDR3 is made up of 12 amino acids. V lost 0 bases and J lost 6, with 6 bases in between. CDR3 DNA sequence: TGTGCCAGCAGCTTAGCCGGTTTCGAGCAGTACTTC. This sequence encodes CASSLAGFEQYF.